These 7 T cell receptor beta chains were sequenced from one sample in a study of cytomegalovirus exposure and HLA in healthy donors. The PCR contained 60 Vbeta and 13 Jbeta primers. Data came from immunoSEQ multiplex PCR; TCRdb stores just in-frame clones and leaves some out. The data show more than 95,000 clones, 60% to 75% seen once. Sequencing was carried out using PBMCs. The receptors were gathered from a woman in her 70s in good health and CMV-seropositive.

This clone appeared a few times. The chain employs TRBV6-1 and TRBJ1-6, with a tentative D call TRBD1 (6 bases). The germline V gene encodes CDR1 MNHNS and CDR2 SASEGT. The CDR3 extends over 13 amino acids. V gave up 6 bases and J gave up 9 bases, with 12 bases separating them. CDR3 region: CASRDRLGSPLHF. CDR3 in DNA: TGTGCCAGCAGAGACAGGCTGGGTTCACCCCTCCACTTT.

The chain links TRBV9 to TRBJ1-1; 7 bases align to TRBD1. Trimming cost V 3 bases and J 4 bases; bases outside gene matches: 9. CDR3 length equals 15 residues. Germline CDR1 is SGDLS and CDR2 is YYNGEE. CDR3 in amino acids: CASSARQGDGTEAFF. In DNA form, the CDR3 reads TGTGCCAGCAGCGCACGACAGGGCGATGGCACTGAAGCTTTCTTT.

This clone was seen more than once but under ten times. The J gene is TRBJ2-7, the V gene TRBV2, with no clear D. This CDR3 has 12 amino acids. V was clipped by 4 bases and J by 3 bases, with 7 bases between them. Germline V lookup: CDR1 SNHLY, CDR2 FYNNEI. CDR3 region: CASSARHYEQYF. DNA of the CDR3: TGTGCCAGCAGTGCGAGACACTACGAGCAGTACTTC.

Written as DNA, the CDR3 is TGTGCCAGCTCCCTCGGGGTAGCGGATCGCACAGATACGCAGTATTTT. This translates into CASSLGVADRTDTQYF. This sequence joins TRBV18 and TRBJ2-3; D perhaps matches TRBD2 (6 bases). Germline-derived CDR1 and CDR2 are KGHSH and LQKENI. Trimming removed 6 bases from V and 1 base from J, with 17 bases in between. The CDR3 is made up of 16 amino acids.

The chain carries TRBV9 and TRBJ1-2; 9 bases fit TRBD1. Germline lookup yields CDR1 SGDLS and CDR2 YYNGEE. The junction had 6 bases not matched to a gene; V was cut back by 2 bases and J by 4 bases. The CDR3 is 15 amino acids. CDR3 coding DNA: TGTGCCAGCAGCGTGGAACAGGGGGCTGGCTATGGCTACACCTTC. This translates into CASSVEQGAGYGYTF.

J is TRBJ2-1 and V is TRBV5-1; TRBD1 matches 8 bases. CDR1 is SGHRS and CDR2 is YFSETQ in the germline V gene. With 2 bases clipped from V and 0 bases from J, the junction kept 1 base outside the gene matches. This CDR3 is 15 amino acids long. DNA for the CDR3: TGCGCCAGCAGCTTCACAGGGGGCTCCTACAATGAGCAGTTCTTC. Its protein is CASSFTGGSYNEQFF.

Note on this clone: The sample contains more than one DNA sequence encoding this CDR3. The V and J genes are TRBV30 and TRBJ1-5; D gene uncertain. V lost 3 bases, J lost 3 bases, and 9 bases lay in between. The length of the CDR3 is 13 residues. Germline CDR1 and CDR2: GTSNPN and SVGIG (reference sequence). The CDR3 protein is CAWSRQDNQPQHF. DNA of the CDR3: TGTGCCTGGAGCAGGCAGGACAATCAGCCCCAGCATTTT.